Included here is one T cell receptor (beta chain) sequence, with context. What it recognizes is unknown. The sample comes from a study of shared clonotypes between healthy human individuals. Study details: Donors had three CD4 naive, three CD4 memory, two CD8 naive and one CD8 memory plate apiece.

Notes on the study in general: With a handful of donors compared, about 5% of naive CD4 clonotypes were shared. Against clonotypes common to all four donors, non-shared ones had lower generation probabilities.

Profiled with immunoSEQ multiplex PCR; TCRdb holds only in-frame clones, not every one. This table holds hundreds of thousands of clones, roughly 95% found once. The V and J ends lost 5 bases and 2 bases respectively, with 15 bases between them. Germline V gene lookup returns CDR1 MDHEN and CDR2 SYDVKM. This CDR3 is built from 15 residues. Naive CD8 populations comprised CD45RO-negative cells positively selected for CCR7, excluding terminally differentiated effector memory CD45RA+ cells. The donor population consisted of healthy HIV-negative adults with no recent acute infections or vaccinations. The receptor comes from a woman aged 30 to 39 in good health. Sequencing was carried out using naive CD8+ T cells sorted from blood. This chain joins TRBV28 and TRBJ2-5, with unresolved D. The CDR3: CASSPASGLQETQYF. The CDR3, as DNA: TGTGCCAGCAGTCCCGCGTCGGGTTTACAAGAGACCCAGTACTTC. Full variable domain (outside the CDR3, taken from reference TRBV28 and TRBJ2-5): DVKVTQSSRYLVKRTGEKVFLECVQDMDHENMFWYRQDPGLGLRLIYFSYDVKMKEKGDIPEGYSVSREKKERFSLILESASTNQTSMYLCASSPASGLQETQYFGPGTRLLVL.